This T cell receptor beta chain was profiled in a study of T cell clonotyping in hematopoietic cell transplantation. Study outcomes and limitations: Broader posttransplant TCR repertoire diversity was predicted by graft donor and pretransplant recipient Inverse Simpson Index values.

Method: immunoSEQ multiplex PCR; TCRdb's copy keeps in-frame clones and lacks some. The repertoire has more than 70,000 clones, about 96% of them found once; the top ten carry under 2%. Documented time point: recipient sample about 28 days before transplant, after cytoreduction. The CDR3 is 16 amino acids. Germline CDR1 LNHDA, CDR2 SQIVND (reference sequence). V lost 5 bases and J lost 3; bases outside the gene matches: 5. This clone occurred once. What it recognizes is unknown. This clonotype was obtained from a woman aged 50 to 60 with acute myeloid leukemia. Some clones in this sample may be carry-over from other donors' samples. This specimen consisted of peripheral blood mononuclear cells, obtained before stem cell transplant. The chain links TRBV19 to TRBJ2-1, with 12 bases matching TRBD2. This chain's CDR3 is CASSLPGLAGYNEQFF. DNA for the CDR3: TGTGCCAGTAGTCTACCGGGACTAGCGGGCTACAATGAGCAGTTCTTC.